Below are 7 T cell receptor beta chains sequenced from a single sample in a study of T cell responses to AZD1222 COVID-19 vaccine. Profiled with immunoSEQ multiplex PCR; TCRdb holds only in-frame clones, not every one. The sample includes about 130,000 clones, approximately 93% of them seen just once. Sequencing was performed on peripheral blood, taken on day 0 of AZD1222 vaccination. These TCRs come from an adult in good health.

The rearrangement joins TRBV15 to TRBJ2-7, with 14 bases matching TRBD2. The germline CDR1 and CDR2 sequences are LNHNV and YYDKDF (reference sequence). This CDR3 spans 15 amino acids. With V trimmed by 3 bases and J by 6 bases, 4 bases remained unmatched. Here the CDR3 DNA reads TGTGCCACCAGCAGGGGACTAGCGGGAGAATCCGAGCAGTACTTC. Translation gives CATSRGLAGESEQYF.

The gene calls are TRBV2 and TRBJ1-5; D gene uncertain. This CDR3 is built from 15 residues. V shed 1 base and J shed 0 bases, with 7 bases lying between them. The V gene's germline CDR1 is SNHLY and CDR2 FYNNEI. The CDR3 here is CASSEGGYSNQPQHF. The CDR3 DNA reads as TGTGCCAGCAGTGAAGGTGGATATAGCAATCAGCCCCAGCATTTT. The variable domain in full, with the rest retrieved from reference TRBV2 and TRBJ1-5, is EPEVTQTPSHQVTQMGQEVILRCVPISNHLYFYWYRQILGQKVEFLVSFYNNEISEKSEIFDDQFSVERPDGSNFTLKIRSTKLEDSAMYFCASSEGGYSNQPQHFGDGTRLSIL.

V and J are TRBV19 and TRBJ2-1; no definite D call. The germline CDR1 and CDR2 sequences are LNHDA and SQIVND (reference sequence). The CDR3 is made up of 15 amino acids. V was trimmed by 4 bases and J by 0 bases, leaving 10 bases between them. Here the CDR3 DNA reads TGTGCCAGTAGTAGCACGGTGAGCTCCTACAATGAGCAGTTCTTC. Protein: CASSSTVSSYNEQFF. Together with reference TRBV19 and TRBJ2-1, the CDR3 gives the full variable domain: DGGITQSPKYLFRKEGQNVTLSCEQNLNHDAMYWYRQDPGQGLRLIYYSQIVNDFQKGDIAEGYSVSREKKESFPLTVTSAQKNPTAFYLCASSSTVSSYNEQFFGPGTRLTVL.

This clone appeared a single time. The chain couples TRBV28 to TRBJ2-5, with a weak D call TRBD2 (6 bases). Per the germline V gene, CDR1 is MDHEN and CDR2 is SYDVKM. The V end lost 10 bases, the J end lost 4 bases, and 25 bases lay between the germline ends. The CDR3 totals 16 residues. CDR3 in DNA: TGTGCCACCGCAAGGCCGGGGCGAGTGGGGGGAGAGACCCAGTACTTC. This encodes CATARPGRVGGETQYF.

In DNA form, the CDR3 reads TGTGCCAGCAGCTACCGACAGGTAAACATTCAGTACTTC. Its translation: CASSYRQVNIQYF. The chain combines TRBV21-1 with TRBJ2-4; the table names TRBD1, a call not compared with the DNA. TRBV21-1 has pseudogene status. The CDR3 loop spans 13 amino acids.

This sequence joins TRBV5-4 and TRBJ1-1; 7 bases are shared with TRBD1. Per germline, CDR1 SGHNT and CDR2 YYREEE (reference sequence). V dropped 3 bases and J dropped 6; count of bases not matched to a gene: 5. The CDR3 is 13 residues long. The CDR3 region is CASSWDSTAEAFF. CDR3 DNA sequence: TGTGCCAGCAGCTGGGACAGTACAGCTGAAGCTTTCTTT.

This chain links TRBV24-1 with TRBJ1-5, with D maybe TRBD1 (6 bases). This CDR3 region has 17 residues. CDR1 is KGHDR and CDR2 is SFDVKD in the germline V gene. Deletions cut 7 bases from V and 1 base from J, with 19 bases between. DNA of the CDR3: TGTGCCACCAGCCAGGGGCATCAAGGGGAGAGCAATCAGCCCCAGCATTTT. Encoded protein: CATSQGHQGESNQPQHF.